These 24 T cell receptor beta chains came from one sample sequenced in a study of molecular identifiers for immune sequencing clone quantification. MiXCR was run by TCRdb on the PCR reads, yielding one entry per CDR3 protein. The sample lists hundreds of thousands of distinct CDR3 sequences, roughly a fifth occurring once. The sequenced material came from naive CD8+ T cells from blood, with Jurkat cell RNA spiked in. The sample's subset: FACS-sorted CD8+CD4-CCR7+CD45RA+ naive T cells. These receptors all stem from a human donor in good health. Some libraries in this study had Jurkat cell RNA spiked in.

CDR3 nucleotides: TGCGCCAGCAGCCAAGATTTCCTAGCGGGCCCATCCCTCGCTAGCACAGATACGCAGTATTTT. This translates into CASSQDFLAGPSLASTDTQYF. The chain recombines TRBV4-1 with TRBJ2-3; TRBD2 matches at 8 bases. The trim removed 0 bases at V and 0 bases at J, leaving 17 bases unmatched. Germline values: CDR1 MGHRA, CDR2 YSYEKL. The CDR3 spans 21 residues.

Comments on this clonotype: This sequence may be a read error, since a much larger clone differs from it by one base. CDR3 DNA sequence: TGTGCCAGCAAGCCGGCGACCGTCCTACACACTGAAGCTCTCTTT. Translation gives CASKPATVLHTEALF. The chain is built from TRBV19 and TRBJ1-1; D gene ambiguous. The CDR3 length is 15 residues. CDR1 is LNHDA, CDR2 SQIVND, per germline (reference sequence).

The V gene is TRBV4-3, the J gene TRBJ2-5, with 12 bases aligning to TRBD2. The trim removed 0 bases at V and 4 bases at J, leaving 3 bases unmatched. The CDR3 extends over 16 amino acids. Per germline, CDR1 LGHNA and CDR2 YSLEER. This CDR3 reads CASSQDEGLAGETQYF. CDR3 DNA: TGCGCCAGCAGCCAAGATGAGGGACTAGCGGGAGAGACCCAGTACTTC.

This clonotype was detected ten times or more. The chain has TRBV3-1 and TRBJ1-1; 12 nucleotides line up with TRBD1. This CDR3 region has 16 residues. Losses at the gene ends were 1 base for V and 4 bases for J; bases not matched to a gene: 4. The germline V gene has CDR1 LGHDT and CDR2 YNNKEL (reference sequence). This chain's CDR3 is CASSQAGTGGSTEAFF. The CDR3 nucleotides read TGTGCCAGCAGCCAAGCGGGGACAGGGGGCAGCACTGAAGCTTTCTTT.

This clonotype has a count of ten or more. The chain recombines TRBV7-6 with TRBJ2-3; 10 nucleotides align to TRBD2. V lost 5 bases and J lost 3; bases outside the gene matches: 14. This CDR3 has 18 residues. Germline-derived CDR1 and CDR2 are SGHVS and FNYEAQ. Here the CDR3 reads CASSHLAGASGSTDTQYF. In DNA, the CDR3 is TGTGCCAGCAGCCACCTAGCGGGAGCATCCGGTTCTACAGATACGCAGTATTTT.

V is TRBV29-1 and J is TRBJ2-7, with TRBD2 as a possible D gene (6 bases). The CDR3 is 12 residues long. Germline CDR1 SQVTM, CDR2 ANQGSEA. V lost 4 bases and J 12 bases, leaving 19 bases between the germline ends. CDR3 bases: TGCAGCGTTGTGCGGGGATCCTACGGGCTGTACTTC. It translates to CSVVRGSYGLYF.

Turning to this clonotype: A much larger clone sits a single nucleotide away, making a read error possible. The CDR3 ends on some other residue instead of the conserved phenylalanine or tryptophan, so this is likely a read error. The gene calls are TRBV27 and TRBJ1-6; D gene uncertain. Germline assignment: CDR1 MNHEY and CDR2 SMNVEV (reference sequence). The CDR3 extends over 13 amino acids. V was shortened by 4 bases and J by 5 bases, with 6 bases between the two germline ends. The CDR3 DNA is TGTGCCAGCAGTTATCAGCATAATTCACCCCTCCACGTT. The encoded protein is CASSYQHNSPLHV.

There are many counts of this clonotype. The rearrangement joins TRBV7-9 to TRBJ2-7; 9 bases match TRBD1. This CDR3 comprises 15 residues. CDR1 SEHNR and CDR2 FQNEAQ come from the germline V gene (reference sequence). V shed 5 bases and J 0 bases; nucleotides not matched to a gene: 5. CDR3: CASSSTGGYSYEQYF. CDR3 nucleotides: TGTGCCAGCAGCAGCACAGGGGGCTACTCCTACGAGCAGTACTTC. Drawing the rest from reference TRBV7-9 and TRBJ2-7, the complete variable domain is DTGVSQNPRHKITKRGQNVTFRCDPISEHNRLYWYRQTLGQGPEFLTYFQNEAQLEKSRLLSDRFSAERPKGSFSTLEIQRTEQGDSAMYLCASSSTGGYSYEQYFGPGTRLTVT.

With regard to this clonotype: A single base separates this from a much larger clone, so it may be a read error. Lacking the conserved final phenylalanine or tryptophan, this CDR3 likely reflects a read error. No DNA is shown, since the ends of the CDR3 on it are uncertain; the CDR3 is the one TCRdb lists. The chain is built from TRBV7-9 and TRBJ1-1. The CDR3 extends over 13 residues, inclusive of both ends. Looked up from germline, CDR1 is SEHNR and CDR2 is FQNEAQ (reference sequence). CDR3 amino acids: CASSLELSQEPFL.

In its sample, this clonotype was seen many times. The CDR3 is CASSHGSSVSEQYF. The CDR3, as DNA: TGTGCCAGCAGCCATGGTAGCTCTGTTTCCGAGCAGTACTTC. The rearrangement links TRBV3-1 to TRBJ2-7; D is undetermined. Trimming cost V 3 bases and J 6 bases, with 15 bases left between them. Germline V lookup: CDR1 LGHDT, CDR2 YNNKEL (reference sequence). The CDR3 totals 14 residues.

V and J are TRBV4-2 and TRBJ1-1, with a tentative D call TRBD1 (5 bases). Germline-derived CDR1 and CDR2 are LGHNA and YNFKEQ. V was shortened by 1 base and J by 5 bases, with 14 bases between the two germline ends. CDR3 length: 15 amino acids. The CDR3 loop reads CASSQGVGVSTEAFF. The CDR3 DNA sequence: TGTGCCAGCAGCCAAGGGGTGGGGGTCTCTACTGAAGCTTTCTTT.

In the case of this clonotype: Given a much more abundant clone one base away, this may be a read error. The rearrangement links TRBV7-7 to TRBJ2-3; unclear D gene. CDR1 and CDR2 from the germline V gene are SSHAT and FNYEAQ (reference sequence). The length of the CDR3 is 13 residues. The CDR3 loop reads CASSAAPAGTQYF. The CDR3, as DNA: TGTGCTAGCAGCGCGGCGCCTGCAGGTACGCAGTATTTT.

The chain links TRBV20-1 to TRBJ1-1, with D hard to call. Germline V gene sequence: CDR1 DFQATT, CDR2 SNEGSKA (reference sequence). V lost 4 bases and J lost 5, with 11 bases in between. The CDR3 is made up of 12 amino acids. CDR3 sequence (DNA): TGCAGTGCTATCGCAGTTTCGACTGAAGCTTTCTTT. It is translated as CSAIAVSTEAFF.

The chain carries TRBV19 and TRBJ2-5; weak D call: TRBD1 (6 bases). The V gene's germline CDR1 is LNHDA and CDR2 SQIVND (reference sequence). This CDR3 contains 14 residues. The CDR3 coding sequence is TGTGCTACTTCTTTACGGGACAACCAAGAGACCCAGTACTTC. Its translation is CATSLRDNQETQYF.

This clonotype has a count of ten or more. The chain links TRBV21-1 to TRBJ1-1. TRBV21-1 is a pseudogene locus. The CDR3 is 16 amino acids. This chain's CDR3 is CASSIRKGPMNTEAFF. For the CDR3, the DNA is TGTGCCAGCAGCATTAGAAAAGGTCCCATGAACACTGAAGCTTTCTTT.

A remark on this clonotype: This sequence may be a read error, since a much larger clone differs from it by one base. V gene TRBV7-2 combines with J gene TRBJ2-2; D unresolved. The germline V gene encodes CDR1 SGHTA and CDR2 FQGNSA. V was shortened by 6 bases and J by 1 base, with 12 bases between the two germline ends. This CDR3 contains 15 residues. The DNA for the CDR3 is TGTGCCAGCAGAGAACAGCGAGAGAACACCGGGGAGCTGTTTTTT. Its protein product is CASREQRENTGELFF.

Details on this clonotype: This sequence may be a read error, since a much larger clone differs from it by one base. The chain couples TRBV20-1 to TRBJ2-3; D is possibly TRBD1 (6 bases). V dropped 3 bases and J dropped 4 bases, with 20 bases sitting between them. Germline loops: CDR1 DFQATT, CDR2 SNEGSKA (reference sequence). CDR3 length equals 16 residues. The CDR3 DNA sequence: TGCAGTGCTAGTGGGTCTGGGACAAGGGCAGCAGATACGCAGTATTTT. It is translated as CSASGSGTRAADTQYF.

This clonotype was picked up many times. The chain combines TRBV30 with TRBJ2-3; possibly TRBD1 for D (7 bases). The germline CDR1 and CDR2 sequences are GTSNPN and SVGIG (reference sequence). Trimming stripped 5 bases from V and 10 bases from J, with 13 bases between. The CDR3 has 11 amino acids. The DNA of the CDR3 is TGTGCCTGGCGGACAGGAGGGTCGCAGTATTTT. Translating it yields CAWRTGGSQYF.

This clonotype showed up many times. The chain uses TRBV19 and TRBJ2-7; TRBD2 matches at 7 bases. V shed 6 bases, J shed 3 bases, and the junction held 5 bases outside the gene matches. This CDR3 is built from 13 residues. CDR1 and CDR2 (germline): LNHDA, SQIVND (reference sequence). In nucleotides, the CDR3 is TGTGCCAGTAGCCCCGGGACTAACTACGAGCAGTACTTC. It codes for CASSPGTNYEQYF.

In the case of this clonotype: A much larger clonotype is one base distant, so this may be a read error. The chain uses TRBV9 and TRBJ2-3, with 9 positions matching TRBD2. The CDR3 is 16 amino acids. V lost 0 bases, J lost 2 bases, and 4 bases stayed unmatched. CDR1 is SGDLS and CDR2 is YYNGEE in the germline V gene. CDR3 residues: CASSVETSGYTDTQYF. The CDR3 DNA sequence: TGTGCCAGCAGCGTAGAGACTAGCGGATACACAGATACGCAGTATTTT.

A note on this clonotype: This may arise from a read error, as a much more abundant clone is one base away. Since no conserved phenylalanine or tryptophan closes the CDR3, a read error is the likely cause. The rearrangement links TRBV6-5 to TRBJ2-1; the D call may be TRBD1 or TRBD2 (5 bases each). V was pared by 1 base and J by 9 bases, with 13 bases between. This CDR3 is 14 amino acids long. Looked up from germline, CDR1 is MNHEY and CDR2 is SVGAGI. The CDR3 coding sequence is TGTGCCAGCAGTTACTTGGATGGGACGGTTGAGCAGTTCCTC. Protein sequence: CASSYLDGTVEQFL.

This clonotype was detected many times. The chain combines TRBV7-9 with TRBJ2-3; tentative D call: TRBD1 (7 bases). The CDR3 extends over 16 amino acids. V was trimmed by 2 bases and J by 3 bases, leaving 15 bases between them. Germline CDR1 SEHNR, CDR2 FQNEAQ (reference sequence). This CDR3 is CASSLIARGETDTQYF. CDR3 nucleotide sequence: TGTGCCAGCAGCTTAATCGCCAGGGGGGAGACAGATACGCAGTATTTT.

In this sample, this clonotype turned up many times. The J gene is TRBJ1-1, the V gene TRBV29-1, with D hard to call. The V and J ends lost 2 bases and 1 base respectively, with 5 bases between them. The CDR3 length is 12 residues. Germline V lookup: CDR1 SQVTM, CDR2 ANQGSEA. This CDR3 reads CSVEWENTEAFF. The DNA of the CDR3 is TGCAGCGTTGAATGGGAGAACACTGAAGCTTTCTTT.

Comment on this clonotype: Being one base from a much bigger clone, this may be a read error. Here the CDR3 omits its conserved ending phenylalanine or tryptophan, so a read error is the likely source. V is TRBV2 and J is TRBJ2-7, with D tentatively TRBD1 (5 bases). V gave up 6 bases and J gave up 3 bases, with 9 bases separating them. Germline lookup yields CDR1 SNHLY and CDR2 FYNNEI. The CDR3 runs to 12 residues. The CDR3 loop reads CASSRTLYEQYL. The CDR3, as DNA: TGTGCCAGCAGCAGGACACTCTACGAGCAGTACCTC.